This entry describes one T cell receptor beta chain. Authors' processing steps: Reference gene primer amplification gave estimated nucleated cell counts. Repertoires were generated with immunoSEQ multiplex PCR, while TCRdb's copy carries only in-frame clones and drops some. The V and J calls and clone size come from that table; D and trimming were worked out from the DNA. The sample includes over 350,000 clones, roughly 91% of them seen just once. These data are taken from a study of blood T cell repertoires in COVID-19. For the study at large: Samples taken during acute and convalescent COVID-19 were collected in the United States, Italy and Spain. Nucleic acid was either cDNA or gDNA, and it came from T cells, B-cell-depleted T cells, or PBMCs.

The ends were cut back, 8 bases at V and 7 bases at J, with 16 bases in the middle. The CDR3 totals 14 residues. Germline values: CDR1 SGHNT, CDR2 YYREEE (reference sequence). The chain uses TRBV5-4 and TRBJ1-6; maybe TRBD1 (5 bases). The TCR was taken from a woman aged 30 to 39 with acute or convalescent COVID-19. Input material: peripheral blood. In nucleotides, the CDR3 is TGTGCCAGGGCGCCCGACAGAACCAATTCACCCCTCCACTTT. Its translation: CARAPDRTNSPLHF.